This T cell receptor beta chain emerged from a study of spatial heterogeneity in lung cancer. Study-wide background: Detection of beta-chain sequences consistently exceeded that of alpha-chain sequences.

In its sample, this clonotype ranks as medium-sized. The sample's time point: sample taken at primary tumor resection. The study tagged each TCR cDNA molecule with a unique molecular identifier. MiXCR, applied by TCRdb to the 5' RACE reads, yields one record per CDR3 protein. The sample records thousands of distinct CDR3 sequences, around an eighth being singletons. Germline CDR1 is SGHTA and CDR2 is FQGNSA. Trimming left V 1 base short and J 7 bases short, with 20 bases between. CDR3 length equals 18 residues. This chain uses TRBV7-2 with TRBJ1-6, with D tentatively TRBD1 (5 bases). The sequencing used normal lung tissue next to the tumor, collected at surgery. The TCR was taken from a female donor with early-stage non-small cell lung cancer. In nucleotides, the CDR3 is TGTGCCAGCAGCTTAGAGCTCGGTGGCAGGGATTGGAATTCACCCCTCCACTTT. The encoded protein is CASSLELGGRDWNSPLHF.